This record looks at one T cell receptor beta chain sequence and its context. The sample originates from a study of blood T cell repertoires in COVID-19. About the research overall: Donors in the United States, Italy and Spain gave samples during acute or convalescent COVID-19. Sample material is recorded as cDNA or gDNA derived from T cells, B-cell-depleted T cells, or PBMCs.

The germline V gene has CDR1 MNHEY and CDR2 SVGEGT. There are 16 residues in the CDR3. V gave up 5 bases and J gave up 1 base; unmatched junction bases: 10. Original handling: Estimated nucleated cell counts came from reference gene primer amplification. Some clones are missing from TCRdb's copy, which holds only in-frame ones; the method was immunoSEQ multiplex PCR. V and J calls and clone size follow that table, whereas D and trimming were derived from the DNA. There are nearly 350,000 clones in the sample; roughly 89% occur only once, and around 3.3% lies in the top ten. This receptor was identified in a woman between 18 and 29 years old who had recovered from COVID-19. The chain recombines TRBV6-2 or TRBV6-3 with TRBJ2-7, with 8 bases aligning to TRBD2. The sample taken for sequencing was peripheral blood. CDR3 sequence: CASSAGPAGVSYEQYV. CDR3 sequence (DNA): TGTGCCAGCAGTGCGGGCCCAGCGGGAGTTTCCTACGAGCAGTACGTC.